This T cell receptor beta chain stems from a study of vaccination and CD4 T cells after COVID-19 (dated 2022 in TCRdb). Concerning the study at large: Convalescent patients had a positive SARS-CoV-2 result on nasal swab PCR, and of these patients, several had mild disease and one had severe disease. The convalescent cohort comprised six males and four females, including two Hispanic individuals, seven Caucasians, two Asians and one multiracial person. In 10 COVID-19 convalescent patients and a handful of infection-naive healthy vaccine recipients, researchers compared the spike-specific CD4+ TCR repertoire from before mRNA vaccination with the repertoire from after. Culture stimuli were overlapping spike peptide pools from SARS-CoV-2 and from the common cold coronaviruses HCoV-NL63, HCoV-OC43 and HCoV-229E. Post-COVID blood samples were collected from convalescent patients a median of roughly 100 days after diagnosis, with a range of about 30 to 161 days. Post-vaccine blood samples were obtained a median of about 70 days after the second vaccine dose, with a range of about 13 to 241 days. Two doses of either the Pfizer-BioNTech BNT162b2 vaccine (n=8) or the Moderna mRNA-1273 vaccine (n=2) were administered to participants. In control cultures, a CEFX viral epitope pool was used as positive control, an HIV-1 Nef peptide pool was used as negative control, or no peptide was added.

The treatment or condition tag for this specimen amounts to: roughly 11-day PBMC culture with coronavirus spike peptide pools or control peptides (ViraFEST assay). The ViraFEST assay, used in the study, expanded antigen-specific T cells with peptide pools and then identified the expanded clonotypes through TCR sequencing. The convalescent patients' positive SARS-CoV-2 PCR tests fell between March and December 2020, which was before the Alpha, Beta and Delta variants emerged in the United States. PBMCs were cultured at roughly 2 million per well in IMDM supplemented with approximately 4.7% human AB serum and 8.5 to 10 IU/ml IL-2, with approximately 10 ug/ml peptide pools added. Half of the culture medium was replaced with fresh IL-2-containing medium on days 3 and 7. CD4+ T cells were isolated after 10 days of culture through negative selection using the EasySep CD4+ T cell isolation kit. Ficoll-Paque Plus gradient centrifugation was used to isolate PBMCs from whole blood, and the isolated PBMCs were then either used fresh or cryopreserved at -140C. Each culture condition was generally run in triplicate wells.

Trimming removed 3 bases from V and 4 bases from J, leaving 18 bases between the germline ends. Based on the germline V gene (reference sequence), the CDR1 and CDR2 sequences are LNHDA and SQIVND. The CDR3, cysteine through phenylalanine, is 16 amino acids long. Here the CDR3 DNA is all that survives: 48 bases in frame from base 1. Results the study describes overall, beyond this receptor: Nearly all vaccine-specific clones in convalescent patients (304 of 307) were mono-reactive for SARS-CoV-2 spike rather than cross-reactive with common cold coronaviruses. The median number of SARS-CoV-2-reactive clonotypes rose from around 20 after infection to about 40 after vaccination, but the change was not significant. Only a relatively small number of convalescent patients were included in the study, and early timepoints following natural infection were not analyzed. In convalescent patients, a median approximately 86% of post-vaccine SARS-CoV-2-reactive clones were detected only after vaccination, suggesting vaccine-specific priming.

Worth noting for this clonotype: It has no known antigen specificity. Nothing much larger sits one base from this clone, and base qualities are not available.

Libraries were built with PCR. DNA from cultured CD4+ T cells was subjected to TCR sequencing with the Oncomine TCR Beta short-read assay at the Johns Hopkins FTIC core. Genomic DNA was extracted from the cultured CD4+ T cells with the QIAamp micro DNA kit. Oncomine TCR Beta libraries from cultured CD4+ T cells were pooled with unique dual indexes and sequenced on an Illumina iSeq 100. Per the original workflow: Non-productive sequences were removed, and CDR3s not starting with C, not ending with F or W, or shorter than 7 amino acids were discarded. The MANAFEST web application was used to identify antigen-specific clonotypes by comparing peptide-stimulated wells against reference wells and other culture wells. To be called positive, a clone needed an FDR below 0.05, an odds ratio above 5, and a productive frequency above 0.1% in at least two of three replicate wells. A clonotype counted as cross-reactive if it showed significant expansion both in the SARS-CoV-2 spike wells and in at least one common cold coronavirus spike condition. Using R version 3.6.1, CDR3 homology was evaluated through Levenshtein distances (stringdist) along with unrooted phylogenetic trees (ape). In-frame beta chains were kept once TCRdb had trimmed the public reads at Q25 with fastp and called clones with MiXCR. Here each entry gathers all rows of one CDR3 protein and keeps the most common genes and DNA. These V and J calls are TCRdb output, not the study's own analysis. The sample table records about 15,000 distinct CDR3 sequences; roughly 52% of these occur just once. The ten biggest clones cover about 16% of the sample.

The source was CD4+ T cells from blood, cultured in vitro, collected before SARS-CoV-2 vaccination. The receptor's source is a human donor who had recovered from COVID-19. The chain joins TRBV19 to TRBJ2-5; the D segment could be TRBD2, given 6 matching bases. CDR3 loop: CASSIYRLASLETQYF. The DNA sequence is as follows: TGTGCCAGTAGTATCTACCGGCTAGCGTCTTTAGAGACCCAGTACTTC.